This T cell receptor beta chain originates from a study of blood T cell repertoires in COVID-19. The germline V gene encodes CDR1 SGHRS and CDR2 YFSETQ. Deletions cut 0 bases from V and 1 base from J, with 5 bases between. This CDR3 has 13 residues. Using immunoSEQ multiplex PCR, the repertoire was profiled, and TCRdb retains in-frame clones only, with some absent. Here the sample spans some 170,000 clones, roughly 85% being singletons. The chain is built from TRBV5-1 and TRBJ2-7; possibly TRBD1 for D (5 bases). This clonotype was obtained from a woman aged 70-85 years with acute or convalescent COVID-19. Sequencing input: peripheral blood. CDR3 nucleotides: TGCGCCAGCAGCTTGGGACAGTCCTACGAGCAGTACTTC. This encodes CASSLGQSYEQYF.